This entry lists 16 T cell receptor beta chains sequenced from one sample in a study of blood T cells in healthy people across ages. The use of a sample-barcoded 5' primer and a J-beta primer mix characterized a second PCR of about 6 to 11 cycles. MiXCR was run by TCRdb on the 5' RACE reads, yielding one entry per CDR3 protein. The sample has over a million distinct CDR3 sequences; approximately 42% are singletons. Source material: blood. Every receptor here comes from a young woman in good health.

V is TRBV20-1 and J is TRBJ2-2, with 10 bases aligning to TRBD2. Per germline, CDR1 DFQATT and CDR2 SNEGSKA (reference sequence). This CDR3 is built from 14 residues. Germline trimming cut 3 bases from V and 9 bases from J; bases unmatched to any gene: 7. The CDR3 DNA follows: TGCAGTGCTAGCCTAGCGGGAGCCAACAGGGAGCTGTTTTTT. Residues: CSASLAGANRELFF.

This clonotype was observed a handful of times. This chain connects TRBV7-2 to TRBJ2-1, with D possibly being TRBD2 (6 bases). Germline V gives CDR1 SGHTA, CDR2 FQGNSA. There are 17 residues in the CDR3. V dropped 3 bases and J dropped 0 bases, with 15 bases sitting between them. The CDR3 bases are TGTGCCAGCAGCTTTTCCGGGACTTCCGCCTCCTACAATGAGCAGTTCTTC. Its protein product is CASSFSGTSASYNEQFF.

This clonotype was counted only a few times. As DNA, the CDR3 is TGCGCCAGCAGCCAAGGGGTGGCCTACAATGAGCAGTTCTTC. Translated: CASSQGVAYNEQFF. The chain joins TRBV4-1 to TRBJ2-1; D uncertain. V was clipped by 1 base and J by 2 bases, with 6 bases between them. The germline V gene encodes CDR1 MGHRA and CDR2 YSYEKL. This CDR3 region has 14 residues.

This clonotype was counted a few times. CDR3 loop: CASSTRLAGASEQYF. CDR3 nucleotides: TGTGCCAGCAGCACGCGACTAGCGGGAGCGTCCGAGCAGTACTTC. The V call is TRBV7-2, the J call TRBJ2-7; 12 bases map to TRBD2. The germline CDR1 and CDR2 sequences are SGHTA and FQGNSA. Trimming removed 5 bases from V and 6 bases from J; junction bases left unmatched: 8. This CDR3 has 15 amino acids.

This clonotype was counted only a few times. The chain has TRBV29-1 and TRBJ2-3; 13 nucleotides align to TRBD2. This CDR3 region has 18 residues. The trim removed 6 bases at V and 4 bases at J, leaving 16 bases unmatched. Germline CDR1 reads SQVTM; CDR2 reads ANQGSEA. The CDR3 coding sequence is TGCAGCGTGATAAGACAGGGGACTAGCGGGGTATGGTCAGATACGCAGTATTTT. This codes for CSVIRQGTSGVWSDTQYF.

The sample holds one count of this clonotype. This sequence joins TRBV7-9 and TRBJ2-1; D may be TRBD1 or TRBD2 (5 bases each). TRBJ2-7 matches the DNA end more closely, so the J call is doubtful. This CDR3 is built from 15 residues. Germline-derived CDR1 and CDR2 are SEHNR and FQNEAQ (reference sequence). The chain's CDR3 is CASSGQRDAYNEQYF. CDR3 in DNA: TGTGCCAGCAGCGGACAAAGGGACGCCTACAATGAGCAGTACTTC.

This clonotype was detected once. The chain has TRBV5-5 and TRBJ1-2; D might be TRBD1 (6 bases). Germline assignment: CDR1 SGHKS and CDR2 YYEKEE (reference sequence). The CDR3 sequence is 17 residues long. V gave up 2 bases and J gave up 3 bases, with 20 bases separating them. CDR3 loop: CASSFGPRGISDYGYTF. In DNA form, the CDR3 reads TGTGCCAGCAGCTTTGGCCCCAGGGGAATCTCTGACTATGGCTACACCTTC.

The chain employs TRBV12-3 or TRBV12-4 and TRBJ2-5; 10 bases align to TRBD1. The CDR3 length is 17 residues. The junction had 6 bases not matched to a gene; V was cut back by 1 base and J by 1 base. In nucleotides, the CDR3 is TGTGCCAGCAGTTTAGGGGAGGACAGGGGGTCCCAAGAGACCCAGTACTTC. It encodes CASSLGEDRGSQETQYF.

The V call is TRBV6-2 or TRBV6-3, the J call TRBJ2-5; TRBD2 matches at 13 bases. The J call may be incorrect, as the DNA end agrees better with TRBJ2-7. Germline V CDR1 and CDR2: MNHEY, SVGEGT. The CDR3 is 16 residues long. CDR3 region: CASSPGLAGVGAEQYF. As DNA, the CDR3 is TGTGCCAGCAGTCCCGGACTAGCGGGAGTAGGTGCCGAGCAGTACTTC.

The chain combines TRBV20-1 with TRBJ2-7; D is unresolved. Trimming cost V 2 bases and J 6 bases, with 17 bases left between them. The germline gives CDR1 DFQATT, CDR2 SNEGSKA (reference sequence). This CDR3 region has 14 residues. The CDR3 loop reads CSARMVAAPGEQYF. As DNA, the CDR3 is TGCAGTGCTAGAATGGTAGCAGCCCCGGGCGAGCAGTACTTC.

The chain joins TRBV12-3 or TRBV12-4 to TRBJ2-1; D possibly corresponds to TRBD1 (8 bases). V was cut by 6 bases and J by 13 bases, with 19 bases left in between. The CDR3 has 13 amino acids. The DNA for the CDR3 is TGTGCCAGCAGCGACAGGGGAGGGGAGACCCAGTTCTTC. Its protein is CASSDRGGETQFF.

The rearrangement links TRBV27 to TRBJ2-3, with D perhaps TRBD1 (6 bases). V was shortened by 1 base and J by 4 bases, with 9 bases between the two germline ends. The CDR3 is 14 amino acids. The germline V gene has CDR1 MNHEY and CDR2 SMNVEV (reference sequence). The CDR3 bases are TGTGCCAGCAGTTTATTACAGGGATCAGATACGCAGTATTTT. Translating gives CASSLLQGSDTQYF.

This clonotype was seen only a few times. The CDR3 sequence: CSARETPSYGYTF. CDR3 DNA sequence: TGCAGTGCTAGAGAAACGCCGTCTTATGGCTACACCTTC. The J gene is TRBJ1-2, the V gene TRBV20-1; D is uncertain. The CDR3 totals 13 residues. Germline V lookup: CDR1 DFQATT, CDR2 SNEGSKA (reference sequence). Between the trimmed V and J ends, which lost 0 bases and 5 bases, there was a span of 10 bases.

This sequence joins TRBV20-1 and TRBJ1-6; a weak D match, TRBD1 (6 bases). The CDR3 totals 19 residues. V lost 2 bases, J lost 0 bases, and 20 bases lay in between. Germline assignment: CDR1 DFQATT and CDR2 SNEGSKA (reference sequence). CDR3: CSARTSGGGRLSYNSPLHF. The DNA of the CDR3 is TGCAGTGCTAGAACCTCTGGGGGGGGCCGCCTCTCCTATAATTCACCCCTCCACTTT.

The CDR3 here is CASSTRGWEGHYEQYF. The CDR3, as DNA: TGTGCCAGTAGTACACGGGGTTGGGAAGGGCACTACGAGCAGTACTTC. The gene calls are TRBV19 and TRBJ2-7; the D gene is possibly TRBD2 (5 bases). The V end was cut by 4 bases, the J end by 3 bases, with 19 bases between. CDR3 length: 16 residues. Looked up from germline, CDR1 is LNHDA and CDR2 is SQIVND (reference sequence).

The V gene is TRBV10-3, the J gene TRBJ1-1; TRBD1 might be the D (5 bases). The V end lost 11 bases, the J end lost 5 bases, and 18 bases lay between the germline ends. This CDR3 has 13 residues. The germline V gene encodes CDR1 ENHRY and CDR2 SYGVKD. For the CDR3, the DNA is TGTGCCGGAGCCAGGGAGAAGAGGACTGAAGCTTTCTTT. This sequence encodes CAGAREKRTEAFF.